One and the same sample provided the 8 T cell receptor beta chains below, sequenced in a study of T cell responses to AZD1222 COVID-19 vaccine. Libraries were prepared by immunoSEQ multiplex PCR; TCRdb keeps only in-frame clonotypes and omits some of them. The profile shows about 110,000 clones, 70% to 90% of them singletons. The sample here was peripheral blood, taken on day 0 of MenACWY control vaccination. These receptor sequences come from an adult in good health.

The J gene is TRBJ1-5, the V gene TRBV28, with 9 bases aligning to TRBD1. The CDR3 is 16 residues long. Trimming took 3 bases from V and 4 from J; bases not matched to a gene: 7. The germline V gene has CDR1 MDHEN and CDR2 SYDVKM. In DNA form, the CDR3 reads TGTGCCAGCAGTTTCTCCGGGACAGGGAATAATCAGCCCCAGCATTTT. This codes for CASSFSGTGNNQPQHF. The complete variable domain, with remaining parts taken from reference TRBV28 and TRBJ1-5, reads DVKVTQSSRYLVKRTGEKVFLECVQDMDHENMFWYRQDPGLGLRLIYFSYDVKMKEKGDIPEGYSVSREKKERFSLILESASTNQTSMYLCASSFSGTGNNQPQHFGDGTRLSIL.

V usage is TRBV7-9 and J usage is TRBJ1-2, with D maybe TRBD1 (6 bases). V lost 11 bases to trimming and J lost 4 bases, with 20 bases between them. The CDR3 length is 14 residues. The germline CDR1 and CDR2 sequences are SEHNR and FQNEAQ (reference sequence). CDR3 residues: CASQSGAATYGYTF. CDR3 DNA: TGTGCCTCTCAGTCAGGGGCCGCCACCTATGGCTACACCTTC.

The chain employs TRBV3-1 (or the pseudogene TRBV3-2) and TRBJ2-3; the D gene is possibly TRBD2 (5 bases). V was trimmed by 4 bases and J by 5 bases, leaving 16 bases between them. The CDR3 spans 15 residues. Germline lookup yields CDR1 LGHDT and CDR2 YNNKEL (reference sequence). This CDR3 reads CASSPAGPQVDTQYF. Here the CDR3 DNA reads TGTGCCAGCAGCCCGGCGGGCCCTCAAGTAGATACGCAGTATTTT.

The rearrangement uses TRBV19 and TRBJ2-7; 10 nucleotides match TRBD2. CDR1 is LNHDA and CDR2 is SQIVND in the germline V gene (reference sequence). The CDR3 totals 14 residues. J gave up 3 bases and V 4 bases, and 3 bases lay outside the gene matches. The CDR3 is CASSRSSGGYEQYF. The CDR3 coding sequence is TGTGCCAGTAGTAGGTCTAGCGGGGGCTACGAGCAGTACTTC.

The gene calls are TRBV20-1 and TRBJ2-7; D is unresolved. CDR3 length: 11 residues. Per the germline V gene, CDR1 is DFQATT and CDR2 is SNEGSKA (reference sequence). With 4 bases removed from V and 3 bases from J, the gap between germline ends came to 7 bases. The CDR3 reads CSAIEGYEQYF. The CDR3, as DNA: TGCAGTGCTATAGAAGGCTACGAGCAGTACTTC.

The chain uses TRBV29-1 and TRBJ1-5, with D uncertain. The V and J ends lost 6 bases and 7 bases respectively, with 10 bases between them. The CDR3 runs to 11 residues. Germline V CDR1 and CDR2: SQVTM, ANQGSEA. CDR3 sequence (DNA): TGCAGCGTAGCCTTACAACAGCCCCAGCATTTT. It yields the protein CSVALQQPQHF.

This chain joins TRBV4-2 and TRBJ1-5, with D unresolved. Germline V gives CDR1 LGHNA, CDR2 YNFKEQ. V dropped 0 bases and J dropped 11 bases, with 20 bases sitting between them. The CDR3 has 16 amino acids. CDR3 region: CASSQESVGLDRSQHF. In DNA, the CDR3 is TGTGCCAGCAGCCAAGAATCGGTAGGGCTAGATCGGTCCCAGCATTTT.

The J gene is TRBJ2-3, the V gene TRBV7-3; no clear D gene. Germline V CDR1 and CDR2: SGHTA, FQGTGA. The CDR3 covers 13 residues. The ends were cut back, 1 base at V and 0 bases at J, with 2 bases in the middle. The CDR3 DNA sequence: TGTGCCAGCAGCTTAATTAGCACAGATACGCAGTATTTT. This codes for CASSLISTDTQYF. Drawing the rest from reference TRBV7-3 and TRBJ2-3, the complete variable domain is GAGVSQTPSNKVTEKGKYVELRCDPISGHTALYWYRQSLGQGPEFLIYFQGTGAADDSGLPNDRFFAVRPEGSVSTLKIQRTERGDSAVYLCASSLISTDTQYFGPGTRLTVL.